This T cell receptor beta chain was documented in a study of T cells after posttransplantation cyclophosphamide. Broader study findings: TRB clonality was highly associated with recipient CMV seropositivity and reactivation. Donor CD8+ memory clones often dominated recipient blood repertoires at later times. TRB overlap between skin or GI tissue T cells and blood was limited.

Assay: immunoSEQ multiplex PCR; the TCRdb copy retains only in-frame clones and omits some. The sample was found to contain tens of thousands of clones, and every one recurs. The related graft donor's blood sample was taken on the day of bone marrow donation. The V end lost 4 bases, the J end lost 4 bases, and 16 bases lay between the germline ends. This CDR3 is built from 15 residues. Germline CDR1 MDHEN, CDR2 SYDVKM. Of note for this clone: Its antigen is not known.

This chain links TRBV28 with TRBJ1-1; the D gene is possibly TRBD1 (5 bases). The TCR was taken from a woman aged 55-70 years in good health, CMV-negative, and a related stem cell transplant donor. Sample: PBMCs. CDR3 in DNA: TGTGCCAGCAGTTACTCTACAGGAATGGGCACTGAAGCTTTCTTT. It encodes CASSYSTGMGTEAFF. Filled out from reference TRBV28 and TRBJ1-1, the complete variable domain reads DVKVTQSSRYLVKRTGEKVFLECVQDMDHENMFWYRQDPGLGLRLIYFSYDVKMKEKGDIPEGYSVSREKKERFSLILESASTNQTSMYLCASSYSTGMGTEAFFGQGTRLTVV.